This entry concerns a single T cell receptor (beta chain). Its matching antigen is unknown. The CDR3 contains 12 residues. V lost 5 bases, J lost 2 bases, and 7 bases lay in between. Germline-derived CDR1 and CDR2 are SGDLS and YYNGEE. The data were taken from a study of T cell responses to AZD1222 COVID-19 vaccine. Study outcomes and limitations: Once two AZD1222 doses were given, Spike-specific TCR breadth and depth went up. Nearly half of unique spike-specific TCRs reportedly avoided B.1.351 and B.1.1.7 mutated regions. Donors were mostly white British, more females; clonal diversity possibly underestimated.

The assay was immunoSEQ multiplex PCR, and TCRdb's table has in-frame clones only and misses some. The sample includes some 140,000 clones, more than 90% seen only once; the top ten take around 1.6%. V usage is TRBV9 and J usage is TRBJ1-1; D not resolved. The source material was peripheral blood, sampled on day 0 of AZD1222 vaccination. The sequence was collected from an adult in good health. The CDR3 spells CASSRVNTEAFF. Here the CDR3 DNA reads TGTGCCAGCAGTCGCGTAAACACTGAAGCTTTCTTT.